In its sample, the clone carrying this TCR beta chain was seen many times. Its antigen is undetermined. This record comes from a study of T-cell memory formation after mild COVID-19. Overall study findings and caveats: Pre-infection memory held some responding clones, suggesting pre-existing cross-reactive T cells responded. CD4+ clones that contracted lay mainly in CM and EM; CD8+ ones lay in EMRA. Second-wave clones with a day 37 peak had unconfirmed SARS-CoV-2 specificity.

The germline V and J ends were trimmed by 0 bases and 6 bases, with 12 bases remaining between them. CDR1 is DFQATT and CDR2 is SNEGSKA in the germline V gene (reference sequence). The CDR3 has 15 amino acids. Via MiXCR, TCRdb re-called the 5' RACE reads, giving one row per CDR3 protein. This sample has approximately 450,000 distinct CDR3 sequences, with 15% to 20% found just once. The sequenced sample consisted of PBMCs or a T cell subset sorted from them (not recorded which). The chain has TRBV20-1 and TRBJ1-6; D is perhaps TRBD1 (5 bases). This clonotype was obtained from an adult woman who had mild COVID-19 (a few samples of this study predate the infection). Cell type and time point are not known. The CDR3 reads CSARDWRQGNSPLHF. As DNA, the CDR3 is TGCAGTGCTAGAGATTGGCGGCAGGGTAATTCACCCCTCCACTTT.